This entry is about one T cell receptor (beta chain). This CDR3 has 14 amino acids. Trimming took 5 bases from V and 9 from J, leaving 17 bases between them. Germline V lookup: CDR1 SGHTA, CDR2 FQGNSA. In TCRdb, the 5' RACE reads were re-called with MiXCR into one record per CDR3 protein. The table records under 550,000 distinct CDR3 sequences, about 20% of them present only once. The data originate from a study of T-cell memory formation after mild COVID-19. Sequencing used PBMCs or a T cell subset sorted from them (not recorded which). This TCR was recovered from a man aged 18 to 30 who had mild COVID-19 (a few samples of this study predate the infection). Cell type and time point are not known. The genes are TRBV7-2 and TRBJ2-1; TRBD2 might be the D (5 bases). This CDR3 reads CASSPPGFLVEQFF. The CDR3 DNA sequence: TGTGCCAGCAGCCCCCCGGGGTTCTTGGTTGAGCAGTTCTTC.